In its sample, the clone carrying this TCR beta chain was seen a few times. As yet, its antigen is unknown. This record comes from a study of blood T cells in healthy people across ages. On the study more broadly: Per two T cells, about one barcoded beta molecule was captured through template switching. Study-level findings and limits: Donors of long life had a larger count of naive CD4+ cells and greater diversity than aged donors.

The CDR3 extends over 14 amino acids. V dropped 3 bases and J dropped 6; count of bases not matched to a gene: 8. Germline V gives CDR1 MNHNS, CDR2 SASEGT. The sample providers were healthy Caucasian people from Russia, aged roughly 6 to 90. Combining a sample-barcoded 5' primer with a J-beta primer mix, a second PCR ran for 7 to 11 cycles. MiXCR was run by TCRdb on the 5' RACE reads, yielding one entry per CDR3 protein. The sample shows some 760,000 distinct CDR3 sequences, 20% to 25% of them seen only once. The sample also formed part of further work on T cells of mothers and their children. In that study: Within related and unrelated pairs, thymic selection shapes TCR recombination output in a similar way.

Sample: blood. V usage is TRBV6-1 and J usage is TRBJ2-7, with TRBD2 identical over 7 bases. The origin of this receptor is a boy younger than 18 in good health. The CDR3 region is CASSDRAGVGEQYF. In DNA, the CDR3 is TGTGCCAGCAGTGACCGGGCGGGAGTGGGCGAGCAGTACTTC.